This TCR beta chain was sequenced in a study of T cell repertoires in cytomegalovirus infection. Background on the study: Indications of both CMV infection and matching HLA type were provided by public TCR beta signatures. Whole-study findings and limits: Dominating the ex vivo response were TCR beta clonotypes that were CMV-specific and HLA-C-restricted.

On this clonotype: The antigen is undetermined.

TCRdb reanalysed the reads using MiXCR and keeps one entry per CDR3 protein. The sample lists some 480,000 distinct CDR3 sequences, 33% seen once, with 17% in the top ten. The TCR sequence derives from a human donor in good health (CMV status not recorded). Some clones in this sample may be carry-over from other donors' samples. Here the sequenced sample was cultured PBMCs, taken from culture after CMV antigen stimulation.

The CDR3 DNA is TGCAGTGCTCCCTTCTACGAGCAGTACTTC. It translates to CSAPFYEQYF. J is TRBJ2-7 and V is TRBV20-1; D unclear. Trimming shortened V by 5 bases and J by 3 bases, and 5 bases separated the two germline ends. The CDR3 has 10 amino acids. CDR1 and CDR2 (germline): DFQATT, SNEGSKA (reference sequence).